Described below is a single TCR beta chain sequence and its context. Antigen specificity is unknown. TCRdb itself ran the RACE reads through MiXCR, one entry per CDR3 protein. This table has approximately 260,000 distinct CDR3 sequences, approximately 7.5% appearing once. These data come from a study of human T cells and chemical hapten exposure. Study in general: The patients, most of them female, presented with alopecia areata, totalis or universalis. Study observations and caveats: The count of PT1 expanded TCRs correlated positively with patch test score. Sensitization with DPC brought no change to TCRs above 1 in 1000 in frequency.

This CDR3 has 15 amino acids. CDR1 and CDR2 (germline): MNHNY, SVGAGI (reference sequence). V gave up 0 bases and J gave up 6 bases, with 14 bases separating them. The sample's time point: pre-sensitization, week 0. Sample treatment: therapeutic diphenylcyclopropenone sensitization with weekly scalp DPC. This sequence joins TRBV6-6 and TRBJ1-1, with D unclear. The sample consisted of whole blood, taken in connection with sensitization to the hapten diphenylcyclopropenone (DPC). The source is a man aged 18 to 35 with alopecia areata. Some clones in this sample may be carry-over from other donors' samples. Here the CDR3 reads CASSYSIQHRAEAFF. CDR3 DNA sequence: TGTGCCAGCAGTTACTCGATCCAGCATCGGGCTGAAGCTTTCTTT.